These 30 T cell receptor beta chains share one sample of origin, sequenced in a study of T-cell memory formation after mild COVID-19. TCRdb fed the 5' RACE reads into MiXCR, producing one record per CDR3 protein. The table lists approximately 410,000 distinct CDR3 sequences, less than 25% of them singletons. Material: PBMCs or a T cell subset sorted from them (not recorded which). All receptors derive from an adult woman who had mild COVID-19 (a few samples of this study predate the infection). Cell type and time point are not known.

The chain couples TRBV7-6 to TRBJ2-3; D remains ambiguous. The germline V gene encodes CDR1 SGHVS and CDR2 FNYEAQ. V dropped 1 base and J dropped 4 bases, with 6 bases sitting between them. This CDR3 contains 13 residues. CDR3 amino acids: CASSLDQADTQYF. CDR3 bases: TGTGCCAGCAGCTTAGATCAGGCAGATACGCAGTATTTT.

This clonotype has ten or more counts. V is TRBV6-6 and J is TRBJ2-5, with 14 nucleotides matching TRBD2. With 2 bases clipped from V and 1 base from J, the junction kept 0 bases outside the gene matches. Germline V gene data show CDR1 as MNHNY and CDR2 as SVGAGI (reference sequence). The CDR3 runs to 16 residues. The CDR3 bases are TGTGCCAGCAGTTACGGGACTAGCGGGGGCCAAGAGACCCAGTACTTC. It specifies CASSYGTSGGQETQYF.

This clonotype was detected only a few times. The rearrangement links TRBV7-6 to TRBJ1-6; 10 nucleotides align to TRBD1. Trimming cost V 5 bases and J 6 bases; bases outside gene matches: 4. This CDR3 has 15 residues. The V gene's germline CDR1 is SGHVS and CDR2 FNYEAQ. In nucleotides, the CDR3 is TGTGCCAGCAGCCCCGGGACAGGGGTTAATTCACCCCTCCACTTT. Encoded protein: CASSPGTGVNSPLHF.

The V call is TRBV12-3 or TRBV12-4, the J call TRBJ2-1; D is possibly TRBD1 (6 bases). The V end lost 3 bases, the J end lost 6 bases, and 15 bases lay between the germline ends. The CDR3 totals 15 residues. For the CDR3, the DNA is TGTGCCAGCAGTTTGAGTTTAGCAGGGGTCAATGAGCAGTTCTTC. Its protein product is CASSLSLAGVNEQFF.

This clonotype was observed a handful of times. The gene calls are TRBV12-3 or TRBV12-4 and TRBJ2-6; D possibly corresponds to TRBD1 (5 bases). The CDR3 sequence is 15 residues long. The V and J ends lost 4 bases and 12 bases respectively, with 19 bases between them. CDR3 sequence reads: CASSWADTESGVLTF. The CDR3 nucleotides are TGTGCCAGCAGTTGGGCGGACACCGAATCGGGCGTCCTGACTTTC.

V is TRBV7-8 and J is TRBJ2-2; the D call may be TRBD1 or TRBD2 (6 bases each). V was pared by 6 bases and J by 3 bases, with 14 bases between. Germline lookup yields CDR1 SGHVS and CDR2 FQNEAQ. This CDR3 is 15 amino acids long. The CDR3 spells CASRNWGADTGELFF. Written as DNA, the CDR3 is TGTGCCAGCAGGAACTGGGGGGCCGACACCGGGGAGCTGTTTTTT.

This clonotype was found a few times. The chain couples TRBV30 to TRBJ2-2; no clear D gene. The CDR3 is made up of 14 amino acids. V lost 4 bases to trimming and J lost 4 bases, with 13 bases between them. In germline, CDR1 is GTSNPN, CDR2 SVGIG (reference sequence). The DNA of the CDR3 is TGTGCCTGGATCTCCACGCCTGCCACCGGGGAGCTGTTTTTT. It yields the protein CAWISTPATGELFF.

This rearrangement joins TRBV20-1 to TRBJ2-1; 16 nucleotides match TRBD2. CDR1 DFQATT and CDR2 SNEGSKA come from the germline V gene (reference sequence). CDR3 length equals 16 residues. V lost 6 bases to trimming and J lost 6 bases; unmatched junction nucleotides: 8. CDR3 coding DNA: TGCAGTGCGCCGGGACTAGCGGGGGGGAAAGGCAATGAGCAGTTCTTC. Residues: CSAPGLAGGKGNEQFF.

This clonotype came up many times. The chain couples TRBV7-9 to TRBJ2-7, with D maybe TRBD1 (5 bases). The V and J ends lost 0 bases and 4 bases respectively, with 10 bases between them. CDR1 and CDR2 from the germline V gene are SEHNR and FQNEAQ (reference sequence). CDR3 length: 14 residues. The CDR3 sequence: CASSLAGARYEQYF. CDR3 coding DNA: TGTGCCAGCAGCTTAGCAGGGGCGCGGTACGAGCAGTACTTC.

The chain couples TRBV20-1 to TRBJ1-3, with TRBD1 identical over 10 bases. The germline V gene has CDR1 DFQATT and CDR2 SNEGSKA (reference sequence). The CDR3 runs to 16 residues. The ends lost 2 bases at V and 6 bases at J; junction bases unmatched: 10. CDR3 in amino acids: CSARRDRGNFLNTIYF. DNA for the CDR3: TGCAGTGCTAGAAGGGACAGGGGAAATTTCCTAAACACCATATATTTT.

This chain links TRBV5-1 with TRBJ1-2; 7 bases fit TRBD1. The junction had 11 bases not matched to a gene; V was cut back by 4 bases and J by 2 bases. CDR1 is SGHRS, CDR2 YFSETQ, per germline. The CDR3 spans 16 residues. In nucleotides, the CDR3 is TGCGCCAGCAGCCTAAACCTAGGGGGCGCAAACTATGGCTACACCTTC. Translation: CASSLNLGGANYGYTF.

This clonotype has only one observation. The chain employs TRBV12-3 or TRBV12-4 and TRBJ1-3; TRBD1 aligns across 9 bases. J lost 5 bases, V lost 10 bases, and 9 bases had no gene match. This CDR3 region has 14 residues. The CDR3 sequence: CATTEGQGRNTIYF. CDR3 DNA: TGTGCCACCACCGAGGGACAGGGTCGAAACACCATATATTTT.

V gene TRBV7-6 combines with J gene TRBJ1-5; D is perhaps TRBD1 (5 bases). Germline loops: CDR1 SGHVS, CDR2 FNYEAQ. V was pared by 5 bases and J by 3 bases, with 11 bases between. This CDR3 spans 14 amino acids. CDR3 amino acids: CASSPQGANQPQHF. CDR3 DNA: TGTGCCAGCAGCCCGCAGGGCGCCAATCAGCCCCAGCATTTT.

The table lists this clonotype with a few counts. This chain connects TRBV11-3 to TRBJ2-1, with TRBD1 matching 7 bases. Germline trimming cut 3 bases from V and 6 bases from J; bases unmatched to any gene: 5. From germline, CDR1 is SGHNT and CDR2 YENEEA. CDR3 length: 14 residues. As DNA, the CDR3 is TGTGCCAGCAGCTTGGCAGGGGGAATCAATGAGCAGTTCTTC. Encoded protein: CASSLAGGINEQFF.

This clonotype was counted a few times. The DNA for the CDR3 is TGCAGCGTTGAAGATTCGCGGGCCGGCGAAGCTTTCTTT. Residues: CSVEDSRAGEAFF. The rearrangement links TRBV29-1 to TRBJ1-1, with D uncertain. The CDR3 sequence is 13 residues long. CDR1 is SQVTM and CDR2 is ANQGSEA in the germline V gene. V gave up 0 bases and J gave up 8 bases, with 13 bases separating them.

There are a few counts of this clonotype. The rearrangement joins TRBV15 to TRBJ1-2; the match to TRBD1 covers 10 bases. There are 14 residues in the CDR3. Looked up from germline, CDR1 is LNHNV and CDR2 is YYDKDF (reference sequence). Trimming removed 5 bases from V and 4 bases from J; junction bases left unmatched: 4. The DNA of the CDR3 is TGTGCCACCAGCTTACGGGACAGGGGCTATGGCTACACCTTC. The encoded protein is CATSLRDRGYGYTF.

The chain carries TRBV4-2 and TRBJ2-7, with TRBD1 matching 7 bases. The CDR3 totals 15 residues. V shed 0 bases, J shed 4 bases, and the junction held 6 bases outside the gene matches. Germline CDR1 reads LGHNA; CDR2 reads YNFKEQ. The CDR3 protein is CASSQEGGQAYEQYF. Here the CDR3 DNA reads TGTGCCAGCAGCCAAGAAGGCGGACAGGCTTACGAGCAGTACTTC.

V gene TRBV20-1 combines with J gene TRBJ1-3, with 8 bases aligning to TRBD1. CDR1 DFQATT and CDR2 SNEGSKA come from the germline V gene (reference sequence). V shed 3 bases, J shed 0 bases, and the junction held 1 base outside the gene matches. This CDR3 is built from 14 residues. As DNA, the CDR3 is TGCAGTGCTAGGGACAGGGCCTCTGGAAACACCATATATTTT. It codes for CSARDRASGNTIYF.

This chain joins TRBV11-2 and TRBJ2-1, with TRBD2 identical over 9 bases. Per germline, CDR1 SGHAT and CDR2 FQNNGV. This CDR3 is 15 amino acids long. Trimming at V came to 3 bases and at J to 6 bases, leaving 6 bases not matched to a gene. For the CDR3, the DNA is TGTGCCAGCAGCTTGGGAAGCGGGAGGTTCAATGAGCAGTTCTTC. Amino acid sequence: CASSLGSGRFNEQFF.

In its sample, this clonotype was seen a few times. The J gene is TRBJ2-1, the V gene TRBV6-2 or TRBV6-3; unclear D gene. This CDR3 is built from 15 residues. Trimming took off 6 bases at V and 9 bases at J, with 21 bases between the two ends. Germline-derived CDR1 and CDR2 are MNHEY and SVGEGT. The CDR3 nucleotides read TGTGCCAGCAGCCCTCACCGGGTCTTATCTTTTGAGCAGTTCTTC. As protein: CASSPHRVLSFEQFF.

This clonotype was counted between two and nine times. The rearrangement links TRBV7-3 to TRBJ2-6, with TRBD1 matching over 9 bases. CDR3 length: 18 amino acids. Unmatched junction bases numbered 7, after V lost 4 bases and J lost 0 bases. Germline lookup yields CDR1 SGHTA and CDR2 FQGTGA. In nucleotides, the CDR3 is TGTGCCAGCAGCTCGACAGGGGGGCTCCTCTCTGGGGCCAACGTCCTGACTTTC. Amino acid sequence: CASSSTGGLLSGANVLTF. Together with reference TRBV7-3 and TRBJ2-6, the CDR3 gives the full variable domain: GAGVSQTPSNKVTEKGKYVELRCDPISGHTALYWYRQSLGQGPEFLIYFQGTGAADDSGLPNDRFFAVRPEGSVSTLKIQRTERGDSAVYLCASSSTGGLLSGANVLTFGAGSRLTVL.

V gene TRBV7-2 combines with J gene TRBJ2-1; TRBD2 matches 14 bases. The CDR3 has 16 amino acids. Unmatched junction bases numbered 8, after V lost 2 bases and J lost 11 bases. Germline V gene lookup returns CDR1 SGHTA and CDR2 FQGNSA. As DNA, the CDR3 is TGTGCCAGCAGCTTAACTGATGGACTAGCGGGGGGTAAGCAGTTCTTC. It translates to CASSLTDGLAGGKQFF. The variable domain in full, completed from reference TRBV7-2 and TRBJ2-1, reads GAGVSQSPSNKVTEKGKDVELRCDPISGHTALYWYRQSLGQGLEFLIYFQGNSAPDKSGLPSDRFSAERTGGSVSTLTIQRTQQEDSAVYLCASSLTDGLAGGKQFFGPGTRLTVL.

This clonotype has more than one count but fewer than ten. The rearrangement uses TRBV4-1 and TRBJ2-4, with a possible D match to TRBD2 (5 bases). The CDR3 length is 16 residues. Trimming took 2 bases from V and 0 from J, leaving 11 bases between them. Germline V CDR1 and CDR2: MGHRA, YSYEKL. The CDR3 is CASSQPRSGAKNIQYF. The CDR3 DNA sequence: TGCGCCAGCAGCCAACCCCGGAGCGGAGCCAAAAACATTCAGTACTTC.

This chain links TRBV12-3 or TRBV12-4 with TRBJ1-3; D gene unclear. The CDR3 has 15 residues. The ends were cut back, 2 bases at V and 8 bases at J, with 16 bases in the middle. In nucleotides, the CDR3 is TGTGCCAGCAGTTTAAGGTCCCCCGGGCGAGACACCATATATTTT. This translates into CASSLRSPGRDTIYF.

This clonotype was seen more than once but under ten times. The rearrangement uses TRBV6-5 and TRBJ2-3; D perhaps matches TRBD1 (6 bases). The CDR3 runs to 14 residues. Germline CDR1 MNHEY, CDR2 SVGAGI. V lost 2 bases and J lost 4, with 10 bases in between. This chain's CDR3 is CASSYLRGADTQYF. In DNA form, the CDR3 reads TGTGCCAGCAGTTACCTCAGGGGTGCAGATACGCAGTATTTT.

This clonotype was seen a few times. The J gene is TRBJ2-3, the V gene TRBV27; 9 bases are shared with TRBD1. Per the germline V gene, CDR1 is MNHEY and CDR2 is SMNVEV (reference sequence). The trim removed 7 bases at V and 4 bases at J, leaving 3 bases unmatched. The CDR3 totals 13 residues. CDR3 DNA sequence: TGTGCCAGCACCCGGGACAGGGCAGATACGCAGTATTTT. This codes for CASTRDRADTQYF.

This chain uses TRBV7-6 with TRBJ1-2; tentative D call: TRBD1 (5 bases). Germline V lookup: CDR1 SGHVS, CDR2 FNYEAQ. CDR3 length: 13 residues. Deletions cut 5 bases from V and 6 bases from J, with 13 bases between. The CDR3 spells CASSPRVSDGYTF. The CDR3 bases are TGTGCCAGCAGCCCCAGGGTTTCAGATGGCTACACCTTC.

V usage is TRBV7-2 and J usage is TRBJ2-6; maybe TRBD2 (6 bases). With 5 bases removed from V and 1 base from J, the gap between germline ends came to 21 bases. The CDR3 has 19 amino acids. Germline CDR1 is SGHTA and CDR2 is FQGNSA. The CDR3 region is CASSPRRAGYRSGANVLTF. The DNA of the CDR3 is TGTGCCAGCAGCCCCCGGCGCGCGGGATATCGGTCTGGGGCCAACGTCCTGACTTTC.

The rearrangement links TRBV7-3 to TRBJ2-3; 7 nucleotides agree with TRBD1. The V and J ends lost 5 bases and 3 bases, in that order; junction bases with no gene match: 2. The CDR3 is 13 amino acids. Germline values: CDR1 SGHTA, CDR2 FQGTGA. The CDR3 nucleotides are TGTGCCAGCAGCCACAGGGGTACAGATACGCAGTATTTT. Amino acids: CASSHRGTDTQYF.

This clonotype was found a few times. The chain joins TRBV11-2 to TRBJ2-1; the match to TRBD2 covers 8 bases. Germline V CDR1 and CDR2: SGHAT, FQNNGV. V was pared by 5 bases and J by 0 bases, with 12 bases of the junction left unmatched. This CDR3 comprises 18 residues. CDR3 in amino acids: CASSPRRSGELSYNEQFF. DNA of the CDR3: TGTGCCAGCAGCCCTAGGCGTAGCGGGGAACTCTCCTACAATGAGCAGTTCTTC.